Ten or more counts support the clone carrying this T cell receptor (beta chain). The record originates from a study of early T cells in non-severe SARS-CoV-2 infection. Unique molecular identifiers tagged individual cDNA molecules. TCRdb processed the 5' RACE reads anew with MiXCR; each CDR3 protein has one entry. The repertoire holds more than 65,000 distinct CDR3 sequences, approximately 15% seen once, with about 1.4% in the top ten. Losses at the gene ends were 4 bases for V and 5 bases for J; bases not matched to a gene: 11. The germline V gene encodes CDR1 LNHDA and CDR2 SQIVND (reference sequence). The CDR3 runs to 16 residues.

The receptor's source is an adult who was a healthcare worker with PCR-confirmed SARS-CoV-2 infection or an uninfected control (not recorded which). Material: whole blood. V is TRBV19 and J is TRBJ2-1, with TRBD2 matching 7 bases. CDR3 DNA sequence: TGTGCCAGTAGTACCCCATATGGGGGGGGGAACAATGAGCAGTTCTTC. Translated, it gives CASSTPYGGGNNEQFF.